Detailed here is one T cell receptor beta chain. This sample is drawn from a study of blood T cells in healthy people across ages. It was with a sample-barcoded 5' primer and a J-beta primer mix that a second PCR of about 6 to 12 cycles was run. TCRdb independently ran MiXCR on the 5' RACE reads; one entry per CDR3 protein. The sample holds more than 900,000 distinct CDR3 sequences, 25% to 30% seen once. A minimum of 6 micrograms of total RNA was extracted per sample. A further study also used this sample, focusing on T cells of mothers and their children.

The source is a woman in her 40s in good health. The sequenced sample was blood.

For the CDR3, the DNA is TGTGCCAGCAGAAAGGACGTAAGCTACGAGCAGTACTTC. Protein sequence: CASRKDVSYEQYF. This chain joins TRBV12-3 or TRBV12-4 and TRBJ2-7; D not certain. The CDR3 consists of 13 residues. With 6 bases removed from V and 3 bases from J, the gap between germline ends came to 12 bases.